The 18 T cell receptor beta chains below come from one sample, sequenced in a study of T-cell memory formation after mild COVID-19. TCRdb re-analysed the 5' RACE reads in MiXCR, keeping a single row per CDR3 protein. Of over 350,000 distinct CDR3 sequences in the sample, 15% to 20% were seen once. The sequenced material came from PBMCs or a T cell subset sorted from them (not recorded which). All receptors derive from a man aged 18 to 30 who had mild COVID-19 (a few samples of this study predate the infection). Cell type and time point are not known.

This clonotype came up a few times. The chain has TRBV20-1 and TRBJ2-3; 12 positions agree with TRBD2. Germline assignment: CDR1 DFQATT and CDR2 SNEGSKA (reference sequence). The CDR3 contains 17 residues. Germline trimming cut 2 bases from V and 5 bases from J; bases unmatched to any gene: 11. The CDR3 reads CSARHLLAGGEEDTQYF. The CDR3 DNA reads TGCAGTGCTAGACATCTACTAGCGGGGGGCGAGGAAGATACGCAGTATTTT.

The chain is built from TRBV5-1 and TRBJ1-1; D is undetermined. Germline values: CDR1 SGHRS, CDR2 YFSETQ. Trimming stripped 4 bases from V and 6 bases from J, with 10 bases between. The CDR3 extends over 12 amino acids. CDR3 amino acids: CASSPEGPEAFF. CDR3 bases: TGCGCCAGCAGCCCTGAAGGGCCTGAAGCTTTCTTT.

Only a few counts were recorded for this clonotype. Written as DNA, the CDR3 is TGTGCCAGCAGTTACGATGGCGAGCAGTACGTC. It is translated as CASSYDGEQYV. The rearrangement joins TRBV6-2 or TRBV6-3 to TRBJ2-7; D is unclear. Germline loops: CDR1 MNHEY, CDR2 SVGEGT. This CDR3 spans 11 amino acids. Deletions cut 2 bases from V and 6 bases from J, with 5 bases between.

The chain is built from TRBV5-1 and TRBJ2-5; TRBD2 aligns across 7 bases. J gave up 3 bases and V 1 base, and 3 bases lay outside the gene matches. The CDR3 consists of 14 residues. CDR1 and CDR2 (germline): SGHRS, YFSETQ. The CDR3 DNA reads TGCGCCAGCAGCTTGTCGAGCGGGGAAGAGACCCAGTACTTC. It translates to CASSLSSGEETQYF.

V is TRBV6-4 and J is TRBJ1-1; D possibly corresponds to TRBD1 (5 bases). The V gene's germline CDR1 is MRHNA and CDR2 SNTAGT. Trimming took off 9 bases at V and 5 bases at J, with 13 bases between the two ends. CDR3 size: 12 residues. In DNA form, the CDR3 reads TGTGCCAGGTCCAGGGTGAGGACTGAAGCTTTCTTT. It is translated as CARSRVRTEAFF.

This rearrangement joins TRBV12-3 or TRBV12-4 to TRBJ2-3; TRBD1 is a possible D gene (6 bases). This CDR3 is built from 16 residues. The V end was cut by 5 bases, the J end by 7 bases, with 22 bases between. This CDR3 reads CASSHMDSAQFYTQYF. As DNA, the CDR3 is TGTGCCAGCAGTCACATGGACAGTGCGCAGTTCTATACGCAGTATTTT.

The chain couples TRBV4-3 to TRBJ1-1; unclear D gene. Germline CDR1 is LGHNA and CDR2 is YSLEER. V shed 4 bases and J shed 4 bases, with 10 bases lying between them. CDR3 length equals 13 residues. The CDR3 loop is CASSPERPTEAFF. The CDR3 DNA sequence: TGCGCCAGCAGCCCGGAGCGTCCCACTGAAGCTTTCTTT.

The chain employs TRBV7-9 and TRBJ2-3; TRBD2 aligns across 8 bases. The CDR3 is made up of 15 amino acids. J was trimmed by 2 bases and V by 7 bases; bases with no gene match: 8. CDR1 SEHNR and CDR2 FQNEAQ come from the germline V gene (reference sequence). The CDR3 DNA reads as TGTGCCAGCACCCCAGCGGGAGTTTTCACAGATACGCAGTATTTT. Its translation: CASTPAGVFTDTQYF.

On this clonotype itself: A read error is likely, as this CDR3 ends without the conserved phenylalanine or tryptophan. The CDR3 loop reads CASKHSGSNEQFS. CDR3 coding DNA: TGTGCCAGCAAACACTCAGGCTCGAATGAGCAGTTCTCC. The V call is TRBV3-1, the J call TRBJ2-1; D is uncertain. CDR1 and CDR2 (germline): LGHDT, YNNKEL (reference sequence). This CDR3 comprises 13 residues. Trimming took 7 bases from V and 7 from J, leaving 14 bases between them.

J is TRBJ1-2 and V is TRBV3-1; possible D gene TRBD1, 6 bases. CDR1 and CDR2 (germline): LGHDT, YNNKEL (reference sequence). V was cut by 1 base and J by 3 bases, with 12 bases left in between. CDR3 length equals 15 residues. The DNA of the CDR3 is TGTGCCAGCAGCCAAGGGGCACCAGGGGACTATGGCTACACCTTC. This codes for CASSQGAPGDYGYTF.

This clonotype has just a few counts. The chain combines TRBV3-1 with TRBJ2-2; tentative D call: TRBD1 (6 bases). Germline CDR1 and CDR2: LGHDT and YNNKEL (reference sequence). The CDR3 has 16 amino acids. V lost 4 bases, J lost 3 bases, and 15 bases lay in between. CDR3 coding DNA: TGTGCCAGCAGCCTGATCAAACAGGGATACACCGGGGAGCTGTTTTTT. This gives the protein CASSLIKQGYTGELFF.

The chain combines TRBV15 with TRBJ2-3; 7 bases agree with TRBD2. Germline values: CDR1 LNHNV, CDR2 YYDKDF (reference sequence). J lost 2 bases, V lost 0 bases, and 8 bases had no gene match. This CDR3 has 17 residues. CDR3 sequence reads: CATSRDRPGLSTDTQYF. The CDR3 DNA is TGTGCCACCAGCAGAGACCGACCGGGACTATCCACAGATACGCAGTATTTT.

This clonotype was counted between two and nine times. The chain uses TRBV7-2 and TRBJ1-4; D is unresolved. The CDR3 loop spans 14 amino acids. Germline CDR1 and CDR2: SGHTA and FQGNSA. The germline V and J ends were trimmed by 10 bases and 7 bases, with 19 bases remaining between them. The CDR3 DNA follows: TGTGCCACCAGTGTGGGAAACCGGGGTGAAAAACTGTTTTTT. As protein: CATSVGNRGEKLFF.

This clonotype was seen a single time. V gene TRBV20-1 combines with J gene TRBJ2-5, with 9 bases that match TRBD2. With V trimmed by 3 bases and J by 5 bases, 13 bases remained unmatched. This CDR3 is 16 amino acids long. Germline assignment: CDR1 DFQATT and CDR2 SNEGSKA (reference sequence). CDR3 sequence: CSARDLAGALWETQYF. In DNA, the CDR3 is TGCAGTGCTAGGGATTTAGCGGGGGCCTTGTGGGAGACCCAGTACTTC.

In this sample, this clonotype turned up many times. The chain carries TRBV5-6 and TRBJ1-6, with D hard to call. The length of the CDR3 is 12 residues. V lost 6 bases and J lost 7, with 8 bases in between. CDR1 is SGHDT and CDR2 is YYEEEE in the germline V gene. This chain's CDR3 is CASTVWNSPLHF. The CDR3 DNA reads TGTGCCAGCACCGTCTGGAATTCACCCCTCCACTTT.

In this sample, this clonotype turned up many times. The chain couples TRBV7-9 to TRBJ2-7; a weak D match, TRBD1 (5 bases). The CDR3 totals 13 residues. CDR1 SEHNR and CDR2 FQNEAQ come from the germline V gene (reference sequence). The germline V and J ends were trimmed by 3 bases and 5 bases, with 11 bases remaining between them. This CDR3 is CASSFHGADEQYV. CDR3 sequence (DNA): TGTGCCAGCAGCTTTCATGGGGCCGACGAGCAGTACGTC.

The V and J genes are TRBV6-6 and TRBJ1-2; 7 bases map to TRBD1. With 6 bases clipped from V and 2 bases from J, the junction kept 18 bases outside the gene matches. This CDR3 is built from 18 residues. Germline CDR1 MNHNY, CDR2 SVGAGI (reference sequence). CDR3 coding DNA: TGTGCCAGCAGCCCAGGAAGAGGGGACAGCTCCCTCAACTATGGCTACACCTTC. Translating gives CASSPGRGDSSLNYGYTF.

This clonotype was detected ten times or more. This chain uses TRBV29-1 with TRBJ1-1; a possible D gene is TRBD1 (5 bases). In germline, CDR1 is SQVTM, CDR2 ANQGSEA. The CDR3 sequence is 12 residues long. Trimming removed 7 bases at V and 6 bases at J, with 15 bases between. CDR3 nucleotide sequence: TGCAGCGGAATACTGGCAGGGTCTGAAGCTTTCTTT. Its protein product is CSGILAGSEAFF.